Following are 13 T cell receptor beta chains from one sample sequenced in a study of blood T cell repertoires in COVID-19. Using immunoSEQ multiplex PCR, the repertoire was profiled, and TCRdb retains in-frame clones only, with some absent. Of hundreds of thousands of clones listed, 84% are singletons. Sequenced: PBMCs or T cells enriched from blood (not recorded which). Source of these receptors: a woman between 40 and 55 years old who had recovered from COVID-19.

The chain employs TRBV5-1 and TRBJ2-1, with D perhaps TRBD1 (6 bases). Trimming left V 3 bases short and J 8 bases short, with 30 bases between. This CDR3 is built from 19 residues. Per the germline V gene, CDR1 is SGHRS and CDR2 is YFSETQ. The chain's CDR3 is CASSYSGVAEPTRRDEQFF. The CDR3, as DNA: TGCGCCAGCAGCTATTCAGGGGTGGCTGAACCAACCCGTAGGGATGAGCAGTTCTTC.

The chain has TRBV30 and TRBJ1-5; D remains ambiguous. Germline lookup yields CDR1 GTSNPN and CDR2 SVGIG (reference sequence). There are 13 residues in the CDR3. Trimming cost V 3 bases and J 1 base, with 7 bases left between them. The CDR3 spells CAWRQASNQPQHF. CDR3 sequence (DNA): TGTGCCTGGAGGCAGGCGAGCAATCAGCCCCAGCATTTT.

This chain uses TRBV7-3 with TRBJ2-1; the match to TRBD1 covers 8 bases. The CDR3 spans 15 residues. Germline V gene lookup returns CDR1 SGHTA and CDR2 FQGTGA. After removal of 2 bases from V and 9 bases from J, the junction contained 9 bases not matched to a gene. In DNA, the CDR3 is TGTGCCAGCAGCTTATTGGGGCAGGGGGCCAGTGAGCAGTTCTTC. It specifies CASSLLGQGASEQFF.

Written as DNA, the CDR3 is TGTGCCAGCAGCGGGGGGGGCTATGGCTACACCTTC. Translating it yields CASSGGGYGYTF. The V gene is TRBV5-8, the J gene TRBJ1-2; TRBD1 is a possible D gene (5 bases). Germline assignment: CDR1 SGHTS and CDR2 YDEGEE. V lost 4 bases and J 4 bases, leaving 8 bases between the germline ends. This CDR3 is 12 amino acids long.

This clone was seen only once. Other DNA sequences in the sample encode the same CDR3. This sequence joins TRBV5-1 and TRBJ2-3; D is undetermined. Between the trimmed V and J ends, which lost 4 bases and 4 bases, there was a span of 7 bases. Germline CDR1 is SGHRS and CDR2 is YFSETQ. The CDR3 spans 12 residues. Here the CDR3 reads CASSLPSDTQYF. The CDR3 DNA reads TGCGCCAGCAGCCTTCCCTCAGATACGCAGTATTTT.

This sequence joins TRBV19 and TRBJ1-1, with D possibly being TRBD1 (5 bases). Between the trimmed V and J ends, which lost 7 bases and 1 base, there was a span of 10 bases. The CDR3 spans 13 residues. Per the germline V gene, CDR1 is LNHDA and CDR2 is SQIVND (reference sequence). CDR3 protein: CASNERGNTEAFF. DNA for the CDR3: TGTGCCAGTAACGAAAGGGGGAACACTGAAGCTTTCTTT.

The gene calls are TRBV30 and TRBJ2-3; 12 positions match TRBD2. Germline V gives CDR1 GTSNPN, CDR2 SVGIG (reference sequence). Unmatched junction bases numbered 9, after V lost 3 bases and J lost 2 bases. This CDR3 is 17 amino acids long. This CDR3 is CAWRDLGLAGITDTQYF. The CDR3 nucleotides are TGTGCCTGGAGGGACCTAGGACTAGCGGGGATCACAGATACGCAGTATTTT.

The CDR3 here is CASSTGRFQETQYF. The CDR3 nucleotides are TGTGCCAGTAGTACTGGCCGTTTCCAAGAGACCCAGTACTTC. The rearrangement joins TRBV19 to TRBJ2-5; D unresolved. The V gene's germline CDR1 is LNHDA and CDR2 SQIVND (reference sequence). The CDR3 spans 14 residues. The germline V and J ends were trimmed by 4 bases and 1 base, with 10 bases remaining between them.

The genes are TRBV6-5 and TRBJ2-6, with 9 bases lining up with TRBD1. Germline-derived CDR1 and CDR2 are MNHEY and SVGAGI. The CDR3 spans 15 residues. The CDR3: CGSKGQGSGANVLTF. The CDR3 DNA follows: TGTGGGTCAAAGGGACAGGGTTCTGGGGCCAACGTCCTGACTTTC.

The chain has TRBV11-2 and TRBJ2-1; 9 bases fit TRBD1. V gave up 1 base and J gave up 6 bases; unmatched junction bases: 4. Germline assignment: CDR1 SGHAT and CDR2 FQNNGV. This CDR3 has 15 amino acids. CDR3 loop: CASSLARTGVNEQFF. The CDR3 DNA is TGTGCCAGCAGCTTAGCGAGGACAGGGGTCAATGAGCAGTTCTTC.

The J gene is TRBJ2-7, the V gene TRBV28; 11 bases align to TRBD2. Germline lookup yields CDR1 MDHEN and CDR2 SYDVKM. The V gene end was trimmed by 6 bases and the J gene end by 5 bases; junction bases not matched to a gene: 9. The CDR3 extends over 15 amino acids. CDR3 nucleotide sequence: TGTGCCAGCAGATCTCGACTAGCGGGATCCCACGAGCAGTACTTC. Translated: CASRSRLAGSHEQYF.

This clone is a singleton in its sample. This sequence joins TRBV5-1 and TRBJ1-2, with 7 bases fitting TRBD1. V was clipped by 7 bases and J by 3 bases; unmatched bases: 9. The CDR3 is 14 residues long. Looked up from germline, CDR1 is SGHRS and CDR2 is YFSETQ. Here the CDR3 reads CASEIGGGDYGYTF. The CDR3, as DNA: TGCGCCAGCGAAATAGGAGGGGGCGACTATGGCTACACCTTC.

This clone occurred many times. This rearrangement joins TRBV9 to TRBJ2-3; 8 nucleotides line up with TRBD1. CDR1 and CDR2 from the germline V gene are SGDLS and YYNGEE. The J segment lost 6 bases and the V segment lost 4 bases, leaving 10 bases of the junction unmatched. The CDR3 loop spans 15 amino acids. CDR3 residues: CASSSRDRQTDTQYF. In nucleotides, the CDR3 is TGTGCCAGCAGCAGCCGGGACAGGCAAACCGATACGCAGTATTTT.